The rows below give T cell receptor beta chains drawn from one sample of a study of blood T cell repertoires in COVID-19. Only in-frame clones appear in the TCRdb table, and some are missing; sequencing was by immunoSEQ multiplex PCR. The table includes about 140,000 clones, 84% detected once. Sequencing was done on a sample of peripheral blood. The receptors were sampled from a human donor in a cohort sampled during active COVID-19. Both conserved end residues are part of each CDR3. Each record gives: D gene, V gene, J gene, clone size, CDR3 DNA, CDR3 protein. A D gene is named only where the DNA matches it firmly. Clone size appears in some rows only: once, few, many, or a class for an expanded clone.

D gene: TRBD1
V gene: TRBV7-3
J gene: TRBJ2-1
clone size: once
CDR3 DNA: TGTGCCAGCAGATCGTCGGACAGGTCCAACAATGAGCAGTTCTTC
CDR3 protein: CASRSSDRSNNEQFF

D gene: TRBD1
V gene: TRBV28
J gene: TRBJ2-7
clone size: NA
CDR3 DNA: TGTGCCAGCAGTTTAAGTACAGGGGAAGGCCGAGCCTACGAGCAGTACTTC
CDR3 protein: CASSLSTGEGRAYEQYF

D gene: NA
V gene: TRBV6-6
J gene: TRBJ1-4
clone size: NA
CDR3 DNA: TGTGCCAGCAGCGAGGCCGGGAGTAGAAAACTGTTTTTT
CDR3 protein: CASSEAGSRKLFF

D gene: TRBD1
V gene: TRBV5-1
J gene: TRBJ1-2
clone size: NA
CDR3 DNA: TGCGCCAGCAGCCAGACAGGGGACTATGGCTACACCTTC
CDR3 protein: CASSQTGDYGYTF

D gene: NA
V gene: TRBV14
J gene: TRBJ2-5
clone size: NA
CDR3 DNA: TGTGCCAGCAGCCAAGTAACCGGGATCCCATCCGAGACCCAGTACTTC
CDR3 protein: CASSQVTGIPSETQYF

D gene: TRBD1
V gene: TRBV2
J gene: TRBJ1-5
clone size: NA
CDR3 DNA: TGTGCCAGCGACAGGGAACAGGGCAATCAGCCCCAGCATTTT
CDR3 protein: CASDREQGNQPQHF

D gene: TRBD1
V gene: TRBV7-9
J gene: TRBJ2-7
clone size: few
CDR3 DNA: TGTGCCAGCACCAAAGGCGGGACAGGAGCCTACGAGCAGTACTTC
CDR3 protein: CASTKGGTGAYEQYF

D gene: NA
V gene: TRBV27
J gene: TRBJ2-1
clone size: NA
CDR3 DNA: TGTGCCAGCACGTCCCGGCAGGGGTACAATGAGCAGTTCTTC
CDR3 protein: CASTSRQGYNEQFF

D gene: NA
V gene: TRBV2
J gene: TRBJ2-5
clone size: NA
CDR3 DNA: TGTGCCAGCAGTGAATATACATCCCAGTACTTC
CDR3 protein: CASSEYTSQYF

D gene: NA
V gene: TRBV7-7
J gene: TRBJ1-6
clone size: NA
CDR3 DNA: TGTGCTAGCAGCTTCGGAGAGCCTTGGGGGAGGGATTGCTCACCCCTCCACTTT
CDR3 protein: CASSFGEPWGRDCSPLHF

D gene: TRBD1
V gene: TRBV6-5
J gene: TRBJ2-7
clone size: NA
CDR3 DNA: TGTGCCAGCATCGACAGGGGCACCTACGAGCAGTACTTC
CDR3 protein: CASIDRGTYEQYF

D gene: NA
V gene: TRBV5-1
J gene: TRBJ2-3
clone size: NA
CDR3 DNA: TGCGCCAGCAGCTCCCCTGCCCTTGCTAGTTATAACGCGGATACGCAGTATTTT
CDR3 protein: CASSSPALASYNADTQYF

D gene: NA
V gene: TRBV5-6
J gene: TRBJ2-6
clone size: NA
CDR3 DNA: TGTGCCAGCAGCCGAGGCAGGGGTAAGGCTGGGGCCAACGTCCTGACTTTC
CDR3 protein: CASSRGRGKAGANVLTF

D gene: TRBD1
V gene: TRBV2
J gene: TRBJ1-2
clone size: few
CDR3 DNA: TGTGCCAGCAGTCCTCCGACAGGGAATTATGGCTACACCTTC
CDR3 protein: CASSPPTGNYGYTF

D gene: TRBD1
V gene: TRBV7-2
J gene: TRBJ1-1
clone size: NA
CDR3 DNA: TGTGCCACCGGGAGGGGGCCGGGACAGGGATATTCTGAAGCTTTCTTT
CDR3 protein: CATGRGPGQGYSEAFF

D gene: TRBD2
V gene: TRBV5-1
J gene: TRBJ2-1
clone size: NA
CDR3 DNA: TGCGCCAGCAGCTGGGAGGGACTAGCGGGGGGCAATGAGCAGTTCTTC
CDR3 protein: CASSWEGLAGGNEQFF

D gene: TRBD1
V gene: TRBV5-1
J gene: TRBJ1-1
clone size: few
CDR3 DNA: TGCGCCAGCAGTCCCCGGACAGGGAGGAACACTGAAGCTTTCTTT
CDR3 protein: CASSPRTGRNTEAFF

D gene: TRBD1
V gene: TRBV5-4
J gene: TRBJ2-1
clone size: NA
CDR3 DNA: TGTGCCAGCAGCTCAGGACAGGGCTCCTACAATGAGCAGTTCTTC
CDR3 protein: CASSSGQGSYNEQFF

D gene: TRBD1
V gene: TRBV29-1
J gene: TRBJ2-5
clone size: NA
CDR3 DNA: TGCAGCGCACGTGACAGGGGGCGAGAGACCCAGTACTTC
CDR3 protein: CSARDRGRETQYF

D gene: TRBD1
V gene: TRBV6-5
J gene: TRBJ1-3
clone size: NA
CDR3 DNA: TGTGCCAGCAGTTCGACCGGGACAGGGTCTGGAAACACCATATATTTT
CDR3 protein: CASSSTGTGSGNTIYF

D gene: TRBD1
V gene: TRBV6-1
J gene: TRBJ2-5
clone size: NA
CDR3 DNA: TGTGCCAGCAGTGAATCGGCCAGGGGGTACCAAGAGACCCAGTACTTC
CDR3 protein: CASSESARGYQETQYF

D gene: NA
V gene: TRBV7-9
J gene: TRBJ2-7
clone size: NA
CDR3 DNA: TGTGCCAGCAGCGGGACTCCGAGCTCCTACGAGCAGTACTTC
CDR3 protein: CASSGTPSSYEQYF

D gene: TRBD1
V gene: TRBV2
J gene: TRBJ1-1
clone size: NA
CDR3 DNA: TGTGCCAGCAGTGGTAGAGGGGGCGCTAACACTGAAGCTTTCTTT
CDR3 protein: CASSGRGGANTEAFF

D gene: NA
V gene: TRBV28
J gene: TRBJ2-7
clone size: few
CDR3 DNA: TGTGCCAGCAGCCTAACGGACATTTTGGGCGACTACGAGCAGTACTTC
CDR3 protein: CASSLTDILGDYEQYF

D gene: NA
V gene: TRBV10-2
J gene: TRBJ2-7
clone size: NA
CDR3 DNA: TGCGCCAGCAGTGAGTGGGGGAGGTACGAGCAGTACTTC
CDR3 protein: CASSEWGRYEQYF

D gene: TRBD1
V gene: TRBV6-1
J gene: TRBJ1-6
clone size: once
CDR3 DNA: TGTGCCAGCAGTGGTAACAGGGGTGGGAGCTCCTATAATTCACCCCTCCACTTT
CDR3 protein: CASSGNRGGSSYNSPLHF

D gene: NA
V gene: TRBV7-2
J gene: TRBJ1-4
clone size: few
CDR3 DNA: TGTGCCAGCAGCTTCGGGCAGGGAACTAATGAAAAACTGTTTTTT
CDR3 protein: CASSFGQGTNEKLFF

D gene: TRBD2
V gene: TRBV3-1/TRBV3-2
J gene: TRBJ2-1
clone size: NA
CDR3 DNA: TGTGCCAGCAGCCAAGCAAGGGAGGGTGAGCAGTTCTTC
CDR3 protein: CASSQAREGEQFF

D gene: NA
V gene: TRBV4-2
J gene: TRBJ2-6
clone size: NA
CDR3 DNA: TGTGCCAGCAGCCAAGATCGGCGCAGGGGAACTGGGGCCAACGTCCTGACTTTC
CDR3 protein: CASSQDRRRGTGANVLTF

D gene: NA
V gene: TRBV7-8
J gene: TRBJ2-2
clone size: NA
CDR3 DNA: TGTGCCAGCAGCCGAACTACCGGGACAACTTTGGGGGAGCTGTTTTTT
CDR3 protein: CASSRTTGTTLGELFF

D gene: NA
V gene: TRBV20-1
J gene: TRBJ1-2
clone size: once
CDR3 DNA: TGCAGTGCTAGTAGTATTGAGGCAGGGAACTATGGCTACACCTTC
CDR3 protein: CSASSIEAGNYGYTF

D gene: NA
V gene: TRBV6-4
J gene: TRBJ2-2
clone size: NA
CDR3 DNA: TGTGCCAGCAGTGACGGGCAGAACACCGGGGAGCTGTTTTTT
CDR3 protein: CASSDGQNTGELFF

D gene: TRBD1
V gene: TRBV4-1
J gene: TRBJ2-1
clone size: NA
CDR3 DNA: TGCGCCAGCAGCCAACCGGGACAGGGGCCCAATGAGCAGTTCTTC
CDR3 protein: CASSQPGQGPNEQFF

D gene: TRBD2
V gene: TRBV9
J gene: TRBJ2-5
clone size: NA
CDR3 DNA: TGTGCCAGCAGCATCCGGGGGGGCGGAGAGACCCAGTACTTC
CDR3 protein: CASSIRGGGETQYF

D gene: NA
V gene: TRBV14
J gene: TRBJ1-2
clone size: once
CDR3 DNA: TGTGCCAGCAGCGACTCGCTAGCTAACTATGGCTACACCTTC
CDR3 protein: CASSDSLANYGYTF

D gene: TRBD2
V gene: TRBV28
J gene: TRBJ2-7
clone size: many
CDR3 DNA: TGTGCCACCTTCGGCGGGGGCGAGCAGTACTTC
CDR3 protein: CATFGGGEQYF

D gene: TRBD1
V gene: TRBV19
J gene: TRBJ2-6
clone size: NA
CDR3 DNA: TGTGCCAGTAGTACCCGACAGGGGTACGGGGCCAACGTCCTGACTTTC
CDR3 protein: CASSTRQGYGANVLTF

D gene: TRBD1
V gene: TRBV28
J gene: TRBJ1-2
clone size: NA
CDR3 DNA: TGTGCCAGCAGGGGGACAGGGGGTCGGTATGGCTACACCTTC
CDR3 protein: CASRGTGGRYGYTF

D gene: NA
V gene: TRBV19
J gene: TRBJ2-7
clone size: NA
CDR3 DNA: TGTGCCAGTAGTTCACAGGGCTCCGCGACCTACGAGCAGTACTTC
CDR3 protein: CASSSQGSATYEQYF

D gene: TRBD2
V gene: TRBV7-9
J gene: TRBJ2-7
clone size: NA
CDR3 DNA: TGTGCCAGCACCCCGGGGACTAGCGGGGCGAGCATGGACTACGAGCAGTACTTC
CDR3 protein: CASTPGTSGASMDYEQYF

D gene: NA
V gene: TRBV7-2
J gene: TRBJ2-2
clone size: few
CDR3 DNA: TGTGCCAGCAGCTTAGAACAGATCGCAATCGGGGAGCTGTTTTTT
CDR3 protein: CASSLEQIAIGELFF

D gene: NA
V gene: TRBV10-3
J gene: TRBJ1-5
clone size: once
CDR3 DNA: TGTGCCATCAGTGAGTCGTTAGACGGGCAGCCCCAGCATTTT
CDR3 protein: CAISESLDGQPQHF

D gene: NA
V gene: TRBV5-5
J gene: TRBJ2-5
clone size: NA
CDR3 DNA: TGTGCCAGCAGCTTGATACGAGGGATGTATGAGACCCAGTACTTC
CDR3 protein: CASSLIRGMYETQYF